The clone carrying this T cell receptor beta chain was seen many times. The antigen is undetermined. For TCR beta, libraries came from iRepertoire HTBI primers and Arm-PCR of CDR3 regions. TCRdb re-analysed the multiplex PCR reads in MiXCR, keeping a single row per CDR3 protein. The sample records approximately 560,000 distinct CDR3 sequences, 15% to 20% being singletons. The time point was: newly diagnosed GD, antithyroid drugs for less than 3 months. RNA from PBMCs was the source of the TCR library. Trimming cost V 5 bases and J 6 bases; bases outside gene matches: 6. Germline-derived CDR1 and CDR2 are MNHNS and SASEGT. CDR3 length: 13 amino acids. This sample is drawn from a study of regulatory T cells in long-lasting Graves disease. Study-wide results and caveats: Analysis covered peripheral blood alone, not thyroid tissue.

This same sample was also part of a study on T cells in Graves' hyperthyroidism and ophthalmopathy. In that study: The study used the HTBI primer set for a first-round RT-PCR of the TCR CDR3.

The specimen comprised peripheral blood mononuclear cells (PBMCs), sampled at new diagnosis, from a patient treated with antithyroid drugs. The chain joins TRBV6-1 to TRBJ1-2; 7 nucleotides agree with TRBD1. The TCR originated in a man aged 18 to 30 with Graves disease. As DNA, the CDR3 is TGTGCCAGCAGTCCACAGGGGTCGAATGGCTACACCTTC. This encodes CASSPQGSNGYTF.